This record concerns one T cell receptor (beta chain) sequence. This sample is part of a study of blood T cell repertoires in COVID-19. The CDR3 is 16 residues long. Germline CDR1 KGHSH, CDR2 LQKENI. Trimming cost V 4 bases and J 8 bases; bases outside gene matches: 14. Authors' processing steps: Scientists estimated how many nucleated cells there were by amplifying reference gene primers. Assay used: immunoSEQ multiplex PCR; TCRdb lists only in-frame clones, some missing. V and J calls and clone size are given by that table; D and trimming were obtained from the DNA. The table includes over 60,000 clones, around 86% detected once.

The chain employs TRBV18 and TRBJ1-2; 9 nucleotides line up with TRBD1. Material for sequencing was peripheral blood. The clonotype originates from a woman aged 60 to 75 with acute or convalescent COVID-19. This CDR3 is CASSQLGQGDVYGYTF. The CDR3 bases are TGTGCCAGCTCACAACTGGGACAGGGCGACGTGTACGGCTACACCTTC. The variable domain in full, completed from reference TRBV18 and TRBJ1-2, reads NAGVMQNPRHLVRRRGQEARLRCSPMKGHSHVYWYRQLPEEGLKFMVYLQKENIIDESGMPKERFSAEFPKEGPSILRIQQVVRGDSAAYFCASSQLGQGDVYGYTFGSGTRLTVV.